This T cell receptor beta chain was sequenced in a study of blood T cell repertoires in COVID-19. Method: immunoSEQ multiplex PCR; TCRdb's copy keeps in-frame clones and lacks some. Of some 110,000 clones detected, roughly 88% appear once; the ten largest clones hold 0.83%. The germline V gene has CDR1 MNHNY and CDR2 SVGAGI (reference sequence). V trimming: 7 bases; J trimming: 4 bases; junction bases outside the gene matches: 7. This CDR3 contains 14 residues. The V and J genes are TRBV6-6 and TRBJ1-2; 9 bases agree with TRBD1. The TCR sequence derives from an older woman with acute or convalescent COVID-19. The sequenced sample was peripheral blood. The CDR3: CASNRDRESYGYTF. In DNA, the CDR3 is TGTGCCAGCAACCGGGACAGGGAATCCTATGGCTACACCTTC.